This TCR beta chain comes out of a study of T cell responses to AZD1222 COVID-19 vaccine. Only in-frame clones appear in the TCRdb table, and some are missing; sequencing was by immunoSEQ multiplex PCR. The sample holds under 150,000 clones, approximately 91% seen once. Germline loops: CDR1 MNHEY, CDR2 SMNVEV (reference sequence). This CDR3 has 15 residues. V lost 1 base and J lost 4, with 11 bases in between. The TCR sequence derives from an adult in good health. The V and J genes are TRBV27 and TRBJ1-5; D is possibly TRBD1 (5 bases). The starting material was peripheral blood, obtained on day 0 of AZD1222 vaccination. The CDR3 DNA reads TGTGCCAGCAGTTTATGGGGCAGGGAGAATCAGCCCCAGCATTTT. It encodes CASSLWGRENQPQHF.